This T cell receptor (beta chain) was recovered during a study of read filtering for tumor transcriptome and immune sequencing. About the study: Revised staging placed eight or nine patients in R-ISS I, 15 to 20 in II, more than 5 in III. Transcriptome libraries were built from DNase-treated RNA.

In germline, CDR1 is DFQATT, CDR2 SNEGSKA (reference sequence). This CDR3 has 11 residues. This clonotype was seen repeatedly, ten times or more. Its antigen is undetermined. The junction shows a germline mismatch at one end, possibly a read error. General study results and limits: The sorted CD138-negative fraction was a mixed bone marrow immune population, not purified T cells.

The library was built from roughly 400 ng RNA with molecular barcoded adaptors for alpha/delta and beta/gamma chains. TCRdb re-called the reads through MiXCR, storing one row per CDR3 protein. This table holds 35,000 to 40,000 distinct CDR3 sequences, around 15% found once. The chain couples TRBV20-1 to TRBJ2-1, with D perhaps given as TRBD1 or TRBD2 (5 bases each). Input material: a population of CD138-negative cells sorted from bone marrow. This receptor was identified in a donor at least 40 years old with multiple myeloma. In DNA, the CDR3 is TGCAGTGCTAGGGTTCCGGGACGAAAGCTCTTC. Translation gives CSARVPGRKLF.